A single sample is the source of the 26 T cell receptor beta chains below, sequenced in a study of regulatory T cells in long-lasting Graves disease. iRepertoire HTBI primers and Arm-PCR of CDR3 regions built TCR beta libraries. Each CDR3 protein is one row after TCRdb ran MiXCR on the multiplex PCR reads. The sample yields approximately 440,000 distinct CDR3 sequences, roughly 16% seen once. Sample time point: newly diagnosed GD, antithyroid drugs for less than 3 months. PBMCs provided the RNA from which the TCR library was made. This sample was shared with a second study, whose subject was T cells in Graves' hyperthyroidism and ophthalmopathy.

This sample comprised peripheral blood mononuclear cells (PBMCs), obtained at new diagnosis, from a patient treated with antithyroid drugs. The receptor set was obtained from a man aged 40-49 years with Graves disease.

Comment on this clonotype: This may come from a read error, since a much larger clone is one base off. This is likely a read error, given that the CDR3 carries no conserved phenylalanine or tryptophan at its end. The genes are TRBV3-1 and TRBJ2-1; D is unresolved. The CDR3 length is 14 residues. Germline-derived CDR1 and CDR2 are LGHDT and YNNKEL (reference sequence). Between the trimmed V and J ends, which lost 5 bases and 8 bases, there was a span of 16 bases. The CDR3 nucleotides read TGTGCCAGCAGCGCAACCCTGGGGTTCCATGAGCAGTTCATC. This gives the protein CASSATLGFHEQFI.

This rearrangement joins TRBV12-3 or TRBV12-4 to TRBJ2-7, with D possibly TRBD1 on 6 matching bases. The CDR3 sequence is 14 residues long. The V end lost 6 bases, the J end lost 2 bases, and 14 bases lay between the germline ends. The CDR3: CASRGTGSTYEQYF. In nucleotides, the CDR3 is TGTGCCAGCAGAGGTACAGGGTCCACCTACGAGCAGTACTTC.

The chain carries TRBV25-1 and TRBJ2-1; 9 nucleotides line up with TRBD1. The CDR3 has 16 residues. Germline trimming cut 6 bases from V and 6 bases from J; bases unmatched to any gene: 12. Germline V lookup: CDR1 MGHDK, CDR2 SYGVNS. The CDR3, as DNA: TGTGCCAGCAGCCGAACAGGGGGCTCCTACATCAATGAGCAGTTCTTC. Amino acids: CASSRTGGSYINEQFF.

The chain employs TRBV18 and TRBJ1-1, with a tentative D call TRBD1 (5 bases). Deletions cut 4 bases from V and 1 base from J, with 13 bases between. Germline V gives CDR1 KGHSH, CDR2 LQKENI. This CDR3 has 15 residues. CDR3 protein: CASSLKGSGNTEAFF. The CDR3 DNA reads TGTGCCAGCTCACTAAAGGGGTCGGGGAACACTGAAGCTTTCTTT.

This clonotype appeared many times. The rearrangement uses TRBV20-1 and TRBJ2-3, with TRBD2 matching 8 bases. The CDR3 length is 17 residues. Germline V gene data show CDR1 as DFQATT and CDR2 as SNEGSKA (reference sequence). The ends lost 3 bases at V and 0 bases at J; junction bases unmatched: 11. The CDR3 DNA is TGCAGTGCTAGGGGGGGGTCATGGACTAGCAGCACAGATACGCAGTATTTT. Protein product: CSARGGSWTSSTDTQYF.

The rearrangement links TRBV7-2 to TRBJ2-7; the D gene is possibly TRBD2 (6 bases). V gave up 11 bases and J gave up 2 bases, with 22 bases separating them. The CDR3 is 15 amino acids. Per germline, CDR1 SGHTA and CDR2 FQGNSA. The CDR3, as DNA: TGTGCCGGCGAAGGGGCGGGACCGCGGGCCTACGAGCAGTACTTC. Translation: CAGEGAGPRAYEQYF.

This clonotype showed up many times. This chain uses TRBV2 with TRBJ2-7; the match to TRBD2 covers 8 bases. Germline CDR1 is SNHLY and CDR2 is FYNNEI. This CDR3 has 13 residues. The V gene end was trimmed by 10 bases and the J gene end by 4 bases; junction bases not matched to a gene: 9. The CDR3 loop is CAILSGSRYEQYF. The CDR3 bases are TGTGCCATCCTCAGCGGGAGTCGGTACGAGCAGTACTTC.

This clonotype was detected ten times or more. V gene TRBV7-9 combines with J gene TRBJ2-5; D assignment may be TRBD1 or TRBD2 (6 bases each). The CDR3 is made up of 14 amino acids. Germline V lookup: CDR1 SEHNR, CDR2 FQNEAQ (reference sequence). Trimming cost V 5 bases and J 6 bases, with 16 bases left between them. In DNA form, the CDR3 reads TGTGCCAGCAGCAACCCCGAGGGGGGCAAGACCCAGTACTTC. Its protein product is CASSNPEGGKTQYF.

The chain links TRBV2 to TRBJ1-2, with unresolved D. This CDR3 spans 14 amino acids. Between the trimmed V and J ends, which lost 7 bases and 8 bases, there was a span of 20 bases. Germline V gene lookup returns CDR1 SNHLY and CDR2 FYNNEI. The CDR3 region has the DNA TGTGCCAGCACGTGGGCCCCGGTGCGCGGGGGCTACACCTTC. As protein: CASTWAPVRGGYTF.

In its sample, this clonotype was seen many times. Here the CDR3 DNA reads TGTGCCAGCAGCTTAGCGGGCCAAAAGGGGCGAACTACAGATACGCAGTATTTT. The encoded protein is CASSLAGQKGRTTDTQYF. This chain links TRBV11-2 with TRBJ2-3; a weak D match, TRBD1 (5 bases). V gave up 1 base and J gave up 3 bases, with 20 bases separating them. Germline assignment: CDR1 SGHAT and CDR2 FQNNGV. The CDR3 totals 18 residues.

This clonotype was seen repeatedly, ten times or more. V usage is TRBV6-2 or TRBV6-3 and J usage is TRBJ2-7; the match to TRBD2 covers 7 bases. The CDR3 sequence is 14 residues long. After removal of 2 bases from V and 4 bases from J, the junction contained 5 bases not matched to a gene. The germline V gene encodes CDR1 MNHEY and CDR2 SVGEGT. CDR3 in DNA: TGTGCCAGCAGTTACGCCCGCGGGGGTTACGAGCAGTACTTC. Its translation: CASSYARGGYEQYF.

At least ten counts were recorded for this clonotype. J is TRBJ2-1 and V is TRBV12-3 or TRBV12-4; D gene uncertain. Between the trimmed V and J ends, which lost 8 bases and 4 bases, there was a span of 12 bases. The CDR3 runs to 13 residues. CDR3 amino acids: CASSGVGYNEQFF. CDR3 nucleotide sequence: TGTGCCAGCTCAGGAGTTGGGTACAATGAGCAGTTCTTC.

V usage is TRBV10-3 and J usage is TRBJ2-7; D is perhaps TRBD1 (6 bases). Trimming stripped 0 bases from V and 1 base from J, with 13 bases between. This CDR3 comprises 16 residues. Germline assignment: CDR1 ENHRY and CDR2 SYGVKD. The CDR3 DNA follows: TGTGCCATCAGTGAGTCGCGAACAGGGATTTCCTACGAGCAGTACTTC. This sequence encodes CAISESRTGISYEQYF.

The table lists this clonotype with many counts. This chain uses TRBV11-2 with TRBJ1-3, with D unclear. The germline V gene encodes CDR1 SGHAT and CDR2 FQNNGV. V lost 1 base and J 0 bases, leaving 10 bases between the germline ends. The CDR3 is 16 amino acids. This chain's CDR3 is CASSLGGFFSGNTIYF. In DNA form, the CDR3 reads TGTGCCAGCAGCTTAGGAGGATTCTTCTCTGGAAACACCATATATTTT.

This clonotype was counted many times. The V call is TRBV12-3 or TRBV12-4, the J call TRBJ2-2; D might be TRBD1 (6 bases). The CDR3 extends over 14 amino acids. V was pared by 6 bases and J by 1 base, with 9 bases between. CDR3 DNA sequence: TGTGCCAGCAGACCGGGACAGAACACCGGGGAGCTGTTTTTT. It yields the protein CASRPGQNTGELFF.

This clonotype has at least ten counts. V is TRBV20-1 and J is TRBJ2-7, with D possibly being TRBD2 (6 bases). The V gene's germline CDR1 is DFQATT and CDR2 SNEGSKA (reference sequence). The CDR3 loop spans 17 amino acids. Trimming took off 3 bases at V and 4 bases at J, with 25 bases between the two ends. The CDR3: CSASDARRTSSIYEQYF. DNA of the CDR3: TGCAGTGCTAGCGACGCCCGCCGAACTAGCAGCATTTACGAGCAGTACTTC.

This clonotype occurred many times. The CDR3 sequence: CSALTSGRGNEQFF. The CDR3 nucleotides are TGCAGTGCGTTGACTAGCGGGAGGGGAAATGAGCAGTTCTTC. The rearrangement uses TRBV20-1 and TRBJ2-1; TRBD2 matches at 14 bases. The CDR3 is 14 amino acids. The germline V gene has CDR1 DFQATT and CDR2 SNEGSKA (reference sequence). Germline trimming cut 6 bases from V and 7 bases from J; bases unmatched to any gene: 5.

This clonotype was detected many times. This chain joins TRBV2 and TRBJ1-2; D gene uncertain. Trimming cost V 7 bases and J 0 bases, with 12 bases left between them. CDR3 length equals 14 residues. Germline CDR1 SNHLY, CDR2 FYNNEI. CDR3 nucleotide sequence: TGTGCCAGCACCCCCTCCCTAGCTAACTATGGCTACACCTTC. It encodes CASTPSLANYGYTF. The entire variable domain, with the rest obtained from reference TRBV2 and TRBJ1-2, is as follows: EPEVTQTPSHQVTQMGQEVILRCVPISNHLYFYWYRQILGQKVEFLVSFYNNEISEKSEIFDDQFSVERPDGSNFTLKIRSTKLEDSAMYFCASTPSLANYGYTFGSGTRLTVV.

This clonotype was seen many times. For the CDR3, the DNA is TGTGCCAGCAGTCGCTTGCCGGGCGAGCAGTACTTC. Translated, it gives CASSRLPGEQYF. The chain joins TRBV28 to TRBJ2-7, with no clear D. The CDR3 spans 12 residues. Germline CDR1 and CDR2: MDHEN and SYDVKM. V shed 5 bases and J shed 6 bases, with 11 bases lying between them.

This clonotype was observed many times. The chain couples TRBV5-1 to TRBJ2-1, with TRBD2 identical over 8 bases. CDR1 and CDR2 from the germline V gene are SGHRS and YFSETQ. The CDR3 length is 14 residues. Trimming took 4 bases from V and 12 from J; bases not matched to a gene: 12. CDR3 residues: CASSRSGALHGQFF. The DNA for the CDR3 is TGCGCCAGCAGCCGTAGCGGGGCCCTTCATGGGCAGTTCTTC.

This clonotype has a handful of counts. CDR3 nucleotide sequence: TGTGCCAGCAGCGCCACTCACAGGGGTTTGAACACTGAAGCTTTCTTT. It encodes CASSATHRGLNTEAFF. The chain employs TRBV7-9 and TRBJ1-1, with 7 bases matching TRBD1. This CDR3 spans 16 amino acids. Germline CDR1 and CDR2: SEHNR and FQNEAQ (reference sequence). V lost 5 bases to trimming and J lost 0 bases; unmatched junction nucleotides: 9.

This clonotype was seen at least ten times. The CDR3 is CASSLNGAQYF. The CDR3 coding sequence is TGTGCCAGCAGCTTAAATGGGGCCCAGTACTTC. The chain uses TRBV11-2 and TRBJ2-5; the D is unclear. Germline V lookup: CDR1 SGHAT, CDR2 FQNNGV. The V and J ends lost 2 bases and 9 bases respectively, with 7 bases between them. There are 11 residues in the CDR3.

In the case of this clonotype: The conserved closing phenylalanine or tryptophan is absent in this CDR3, likely reflecting a read error. This sequence joins TRBV28 and TRBJ2-5, with TRBD2 identical over 8 bases. CDR3 length equals 16 residues. CDR1 MDHEN and CDR2 SYDVKM come from the germline V gene. CDR3 DNA: TGTGCCAGCAGTCTTCTGGAGCGGGAGTACCAAGGGACCCAGTACCTC. It translates to CASSLLEREYQGTQYL.

The chain combines TRBV20-1 with TRBJ2-7, with D possibly matching TRBD2 (5 bases). Trimming stripped 6 bases from V and 3 bases from J, with 18 bases between. This CDR3 contains 14 residues. The germline V gene has CDR1 DFQATT and CDR2 SNEGSKA (reference sequence). CDR3: CSADSQAVLYEQYF. DNA for the CDR3: TGCAGTGCGGACTCCCAAGCGGTACTCTACGAGCAGTACTTC.

This clonotype has only a few counts. The V call is TRBV2, the J call TRBJ2-1; 8 bases match TRBD2. V was pared by 2 bases and J by 10 bases, with 7 bases of the junction left unmatched. Per germline, CDR1 SNHLY and CDR2 FYNNEI. This CDR3 is built from 14 residues. CDR3 in amino acids: CASSELGGRWEQFF. The DNA of the CDR3 is TGTGCCAGCAGTGAATTGGGCGGGAGGTGGGAGCAGTTCTTC.

This clonotype was seen more than once but under ten times. Being one base from a much bigger clone, this may be a read error. The chain couples TRBV18 to TRBJ2-7; D might be TRBD1 (6 bases). The CDR3 has 14 residues. Germline CDR1 KGHSH, CDR2 LQKENI. This CDR3 is CASSPGQFIYGQYF. The CDR3 DNA reads as TGTGCCAGCTCACCAGGACAGTTTATTTACGGGCAGTACTTC.